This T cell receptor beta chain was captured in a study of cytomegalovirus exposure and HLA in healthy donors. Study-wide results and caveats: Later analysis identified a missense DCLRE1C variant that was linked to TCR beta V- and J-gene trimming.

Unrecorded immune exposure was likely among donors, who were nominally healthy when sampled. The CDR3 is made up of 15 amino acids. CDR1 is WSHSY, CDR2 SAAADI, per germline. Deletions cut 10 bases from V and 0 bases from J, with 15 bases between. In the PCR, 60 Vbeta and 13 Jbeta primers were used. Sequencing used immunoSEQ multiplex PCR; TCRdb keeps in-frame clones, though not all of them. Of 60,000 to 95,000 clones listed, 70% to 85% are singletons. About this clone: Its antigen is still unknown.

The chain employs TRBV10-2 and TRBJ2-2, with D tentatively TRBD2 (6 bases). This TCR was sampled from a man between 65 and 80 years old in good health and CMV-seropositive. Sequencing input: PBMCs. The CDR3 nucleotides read TGCGCCACCTGGAGGGGCGGGACGAACACCGGGGAGCTGTTTTTT. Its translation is CATWRGGTNTGELFF.